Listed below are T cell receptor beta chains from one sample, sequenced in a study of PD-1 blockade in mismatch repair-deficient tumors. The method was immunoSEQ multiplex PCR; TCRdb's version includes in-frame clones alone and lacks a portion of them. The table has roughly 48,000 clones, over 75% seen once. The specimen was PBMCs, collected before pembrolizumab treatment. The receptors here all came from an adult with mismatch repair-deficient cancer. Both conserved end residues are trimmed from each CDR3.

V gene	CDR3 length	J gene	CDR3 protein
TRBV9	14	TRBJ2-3	ASSSRTSGSADTQY
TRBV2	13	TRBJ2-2	ASGRVGDNTGELF
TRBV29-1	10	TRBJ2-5	SAGQGEETQY
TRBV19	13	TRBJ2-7	ASSIASGGTYEQY
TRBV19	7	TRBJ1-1	ASSTEAF
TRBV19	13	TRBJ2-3	ASSITQGSTDTQY
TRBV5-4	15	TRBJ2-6	ASSRSQGALGANVLT
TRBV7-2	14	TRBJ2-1	ASSLVASGYFNEQF
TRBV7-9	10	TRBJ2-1	ASSSSWNEQF
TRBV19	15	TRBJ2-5	ASSINLAGGPRETQY
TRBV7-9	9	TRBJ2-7	ASSSEREQY
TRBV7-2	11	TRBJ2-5	ASSTGLKETQY
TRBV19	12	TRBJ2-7	ASIDRARPYEQY
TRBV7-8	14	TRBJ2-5	ASSLRAGRSQETQY
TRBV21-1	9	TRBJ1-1	ASSSVRAAF
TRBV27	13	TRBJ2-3	ASSSSRWGTDTQY
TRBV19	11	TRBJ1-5	ASSIELNQPQH
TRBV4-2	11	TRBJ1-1	ASSQGTDREVL
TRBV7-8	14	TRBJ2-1	ASSLNIAGYPNEQF
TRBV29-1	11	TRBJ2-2	SGGHTNTGELF
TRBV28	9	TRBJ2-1	ASSGSNEQF
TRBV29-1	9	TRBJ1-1	SVERGHEAF
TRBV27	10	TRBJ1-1	ASRQGWTEAF
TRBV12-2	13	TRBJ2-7	ASRLTSTSSYEQY
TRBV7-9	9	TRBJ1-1	ASSLTIEAF
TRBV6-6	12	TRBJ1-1	ASRNPTVNTEAF
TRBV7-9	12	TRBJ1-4	ASSLRGSTEKLF
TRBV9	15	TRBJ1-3	ASSVVDRGEAGNTIY
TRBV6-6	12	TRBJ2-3	ASRLAGPGDTQY
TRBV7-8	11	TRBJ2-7	ASSFAGSYEQY
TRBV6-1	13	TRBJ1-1	ASSDLVQGGTEAF
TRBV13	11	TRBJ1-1	ASSPQGNTEAF
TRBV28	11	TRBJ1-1	ASKRRPYTEAF
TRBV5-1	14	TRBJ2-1	ASSLSSGRIYNEQF
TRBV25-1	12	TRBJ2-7	ASSDRGRTHEQY
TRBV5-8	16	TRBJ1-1	ASSLALPGSSMTTEAF
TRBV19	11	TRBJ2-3	ASRGRITDTQY
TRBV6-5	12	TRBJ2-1	ASSLAGGSNEQF
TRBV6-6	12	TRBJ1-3	ASSYSNKGNTIY
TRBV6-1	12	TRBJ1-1	ASSEVGGATEAF